This TCR beta chain came from a study of T cells after yellow fever vaccination (dated by TCRdb to between 2018 and 2020). About the study as a whole: The SMART-Seq v4 Ultra Low Input RNA kit was used to prepare libraries from fractions with low cell numbers. Blood samples were taken at several timepoints before and after primary and secondary immunization, and bulk PBMC replicates and cell subsets were isolated. To track T-cell clones before and after primary and booster YFV17D yellow fever vaccination, bulk TCR alpha and beta repertoires were sequenced longitudinally. Two healthy male donors, one aged 18 to 29 and one aged 30 to 40 years, made up the cohort. Points the paper makes about the study in general: The study included only two donors, which limits how far the findings can be generalized. The secondary T-cell response was found to be weaker but faster than the primary response, with a peak reached on day 5 rather than on day 15. A small share of clonotypes was detected in both CD4 and CD8 compartments, with the overlap likely arising from convergent recombination. Most clones expanded after primary vaccination (96% of CD4 and around 88% of CD8) were re-detected after the booster, suggesting that broad memory maintenance occurred. Computational filtering was required because FACS-sorted repertoires could contain abundant contaminating clonotypes from the bulk population.

Sample treatment or condition, as interpreted from the label and publication: live attenuated yellow fever vaccine strain. A standard Ficoll-Paque protocol was used to isolate PBMCs from peripheral blood. Dynabeads CD4 and CD8 positive selection kits were used to isolate the CD4 and CD8 T-cell fractions. TriZol was used to extract RNA from bulk PBMCs, CD4 and CD8 fractions, and dextramer-positive and dextramer-negative fractions. TCR cDNA was made using 5'RACE template switching, a step that added a universal primer site and unique molecular identifiers. cDNA synthesis was primed from both the TCR alpha and TCR beta constant segments. Library amplification involved two PCR steps, and the second step added sample barcodes and sequencing adapters. Sequencing of libraries was done on Illumina HiSeq 2500 (2x100 bp) or NovaSeq (2x150 bp). The authors' analysis ran thus. MIGEC handled demultiplexing of reads and collapsing into UMI consensus sequences, while MiXCR performed V(D)J alignment. Clonotypes responding to the vaccine were identified with edgeR on replicate PBMC samples, with the criteria of FDR below 0.01 and a log2 fold change above 5 up to day 15. Each bulk clonotype received a CD4 or CD8 identity based on whether the sequenced CD4 or CD8 repertoire contained that clonotype at higher abundance. In-frame beta chains were kept once TCRdb had trimmed the public reads at Q25 with fastp and called clones with MiXCR. Under each unique CDR3 protein, matching rows form one entry showing the most common genes and DNA. These V and J calls originate from TCRdb's pipeline instead of the authors' own analysis. The sample data list 120,000 or so distinct CDR3 sequences, and approximately 7.1% of these were observed just once. The ten largest clones represent 2.7% of the sample.

This clonotype showed up many times. Its cognate antigen has yet to be identified. Base qualities are not at hand, and no much larger clone is one base apart. Looking up the germline V gene yields CDR1 SGHRS and CDR2 YFSETQ. The CDR3 runs 13 residues from the cysteine to the phenylalanine. Only the CDR3 part of the read is kept: 39 bases, read in frame from the first base. Relative to germline, V is 4 bases shorter and J is 6 bases shorter, with 12 bases between their ends. Source: CD4+ T cells sorted from PBMCs, taken about 49 days after the first yellow fever vaccination. The TCR comes from a young man who received the YFV17D yellow fever vaccine. The V and J segments used are TRBV5-1 and TRBJ2-3; TRBD2 is possibly the D segment (6 matching bases). The CDR3 reads as follows: CASSGREQDTQYF. The base sequence is TGCGCCAGCAGCGGTCGGGAGCAGGATACGCAGTATTTT.